This T cell receptor beta chain was identified in a study of cytomegalovirus exposure and HLA in healthy donors. Study summary: The 666 first-cohort repertoires shared a platform with the approximately 120 validation repertoires, as reported in a later analysis.

In the case of this clone: Antigen unknown.

Trimming removed 6 bases from V and 5 bases from J; junction bases left unmatched: 7. The CDR3 runs 14 residues. CDR1 MNHEY and CDR2 SMNVEV come from the germline V gene (reference sequence). The method was immunoSEQ multiplex PCR; TCRdb's version includes in-frame clones alone and lacks a portion of them. This sample has 150,000 to 200,000 clones; about 87% occur once, and the top ten carry approximately 1.5%. General observations from the study: Many donors shared some public TCRs, even though most TCR sequences were rare. Cytomegalovirus association was listed for around 170 TCR beta chains.

This TCR was sampled from a woman aged 25 to 45 in good health and CMV-seronegative. The sample was PBMCs. The chain links TRBV27 to TRBJ2-1; 7 nucleotides align to TRBD1. CDR3 sequence: CASRLGTADNEQFF. CDR3 DNA sequence: TGTGCCAGCAGACTCGGGACAGCTGACAATGAGCAGTTCTTC.